Shown below are 21 T cell receptor beta chains from a single sample sequenced in a study of blood T cell repertoires in COVID-19. Clones were sequenced by immunoSEQ multiplex PCR, and TCRdb holds only the in-frame ones, with some missing. Of approximately 100,000 clones detected, 80% to 95% appear once; the ten largest clones hold roughly 0.99%. Material for sequencing was peripheral blood. Receptors were obtained from a man aged 55 to 70 with acute or convalescent COVID-19.

J is TRBJ1-1 and V is TRBV5-5; TRBD1 aligns across 7 bases. CDR3 length equals 14 residues. The J segment lost 4 bases and the V segment lost 0 bases, leaving 3 bases of the junction unmatched. Germline CDR1 reads SGHKS; CDR2 reads YYEKEE (reference sequence). The CDR3 nucleotides are TGTGCCAGCAGCTTGGCCGGGACAGTCACTGAAGCTTTCTTT. This encodes CASSLAGTVTEAFF.

The CDR3, as DNA: TGTGCCAGCAGGGGAGGTGGGACTTGGGGTTCACCCCTCCACTTT. This sequence encodes CASRGGGTWGSPLHF. V and J are TRBV2 and TRBJ1-6; D may be TRBD1 (5 bases). The V end lost 6 bases, the J end lost 9 bases, and 18 bases lay between the germline ends. The CDR3 has 15 amino acids. CDR1 and CDR2 from the germline V gene are SNHLY and FYNNEI.

V is TRBV4-2 and J is TRBJ2-1; D gene uncertain. This CDR3 region has 14 residues. Trimming shortened V by 4 bases and J by 3 bases, and 10 bases separated the two germline ends. The germline V gene has CDR1 LGHNA and CDR2 YNFKEQ. The chain's CDR3 is CASSPSSSYNEQFF. For the CDR3, the DNA is TGTGCCAGCAGCCCTTCATCTAGCTACAATGAGCAGTTCTTC.

CDR3 sequence (DNA): TGTGCCAGCAGCCAAGGGGGATGGGATCAGACAGGGAGTGATGAGCAGTTCTTC. It yields the protein CASSQGGWDQTGSDEQFF. This sequence joins TRBV3-1 (or the pseudogene TRBV3-2) and TRBJ2-1, with 7 bases fitting TRBD1. V lost 1 base to trimming and J lost 8 bases; unmatched junction nucleotides: 17. The germline V gene has CDR1 LGHDT and CDR2 YNNKEL (reference sequence). The length of the CDR3 is 18 residues.

The V and J genes are TRBV24-1 and TRBJ2-5, with 15 positions matching TRBD2. Germline CDR1 is KGHDR and CDR2 is SFDVKD. Unmatched junction bases numbered 7, after V lost 4 bases and J lost 5 bases. This CDR3 is 17 amino acids long. As DNA, the CDR3 is TGTGCCACCAGTGACCCCGGGACTAGCGGGAGGATTGAGACCCAGTACTTC. Amino acid sequence: CATSDPGTSGRIETQYF.

V and J are TRBV18 and TRBJ2-5; 7 nucleotides agree with TRBD1. J gave up 5 bases and V 6 bases, and 9 bases lay outside the gene matches. The CDR3 runs 14 residues. Germline CDR1 reads KGHSH; CDR2 reads LQKENI. CDR3 nucleotides: TGTGCCAGCTCCGACGGACAGGTTAGGGAGACCCAGTACTTC. It specifies CASSDGQVRETQYF. Drawing the rest from reference TRBV18 and TRBJ2-5, the complete variable domain is NAGVMQNPRHLVRRRGQEARLRCSPMKGHSHVYWYRQLPEEGLKFMVYLQKENIIDESGMPKERFSAEFPKEGPSILRIQQVVRGDSAAYFCASSDGQVRETQYFGPGTRLLVL.

This chain links TRBV6-5 with TRBJ2-5; a possible D gene is TRBD1 (5 bases). Germline CDR1 MNHEY, CDR2 SVGAGI. Trimming stripped 4 bases from V and 5 bases from J, with 17 bases between. The CDR3 has 15 residues. CDR3 coding DNA: TGTGCCAGCAGTTTAGGCAGGGCTGGTGGTGAGACCCAGTACTTC. Translating gives CASSLGRAGGETQYF.

The chain employs TRBV5-1 and TRBJ2-3; 15 positions match TRBD2. Germline CDR1 and CDR2: SGHRS and YFSETQ. V was clipped by 3 bases and J by 5 bases; unmatched bases: 10. The CDR3 runs to 18 residues. Here the CDR3 reads CASSSGLAGGGFIDTQYF. Here the CDR3 DNA reads TGCGCCAGCAGCTCGGGACTAGCGGGAGGAGGATTTATAGATACGCAGTATTTT.

The chain's CDR3 is CASSLPETSVAGELFF. Here the CDR3 DNA reads TGTGCCAGCAGTTTGCCGGAGACTAGTGTCGCCGGGGAGCTGTTTTTT. V and J are TRBV6-4 and TRBJ2-2; perhaps TRBD2 as D (6 bases). The length of the CDR3 is 16 residues. V was shortened by 5 bases and J by 6 bases, with 19 bases between the two germline ends. Germline V gene sequence: CDR1 MRHNA, CDR2 SNTAGT.

The V call is TRBV19, the J call TRBJ2-5; no reliable D call. CDR3 length: 15 amino acids. Trimming removed 5 bases from V and 5 bases from J, with 18 bases in between. Germline V gene sequence: CDR1 LNHDA, CDR2 SQIVND (reference sequence). The CDR3 reads CASSPPGSMGETQYF. CDR3 nucleotides: TGTGCCAGTAGTCCCCCCGGCAGCATGGGCGAGACCCAGTACTTC.

The rearrangement uses TRBV27 and TRBJ1-2; D remains ambiguous. Per the germline V gene, CDR1 is MNHEY and CDR2 is SMNVEV (reference sequence). The V end was cut by 6 bases, the J end by 0 bases, with 17 bases between. The CDR3 is 16 amino acids. CDR3 nucleotides: TGTGCCAGCAGCCCTACCCCCTACAGAACTAACTATGGCTACACCTTC. This encodes CASSPTPYRTNYGYTF.

The chain employs TRBV6-4 and TRBJ1-2; D gene unclear. Germline lookup yields CDR1 MRHNA and CDR2 SNTAGT. CDR3 length equals 13 residues. The germline V and J ends were trimmed by 2 bases and 4 bases, with 8 bases remaining between them. CDR3 coding DNA: TGTGCCAGCAGTGACCAGGTTTGCTATGGCTACACCTTC. Translated, it gives CASSDQVCYGYTF.

Here the CDR3 reads CSVLRDSIEQFF. The CDR3 region has the DNA TGCAGCGTTCTCCGGGACTCCATAGAGCAGTTCTTC. The J gene is TRBJ2-1, the V gene TRBV29-1; possibly TRBD2 for D (6 bases). This CDR3 contains 12 residues. The germline V and J ends were trimmed by 5 bases and 10 bases, with 15 bases remaining between them. The germline gives CDR1 SQVTM, CDR2 ANQGSEA.

J is TRBJ2-5 and V is TRBV9; 9 positions agree with TRBD1. The ends lost 0 bases at V and 5 bases at J; junction bases unmatched: 8. The CDR3 extends over 16 amino acids. Germline V gene sequence: CDR1 SGDLS, CDR2 YYNGEE. The CDR3 region has the DNA TGTGCCAGCAGCGTAGTTTCCGGGACAGGGATTGAGACCCAGTACTTC. Translating it yields CASSVVSGTGIETQYF.

The J gene is TRBJ2-1, the V gene TRBV2, with 13 bases identical to TRBD2. Trimming removed 8 bases from V and 7 bases from J; junction bases left unmatched: 14. Germline loops: CDR1 SNHLY, CDR2 FYNNEI. The CDR3 contains 17 residues. The CDR3 DNA reads TGTGCCAGCTCCATCGACCTGCCGGGACTAGCGGGAAATGAGCAGTTCTTC. The encoded protein is CASSIDLPGLAGNEQFF. Supplemented by reference TRBV2 and TRBJ2-1, the full variable domain reads EPEVTQTPSHQVTQMGQEVILRCVPISNHLYFYWYRQILGQKVEFLVSFYNNEISEKSEIFDDQFSVERPDGSNFTLKIRSTKLEDSAMYFCASSIDLPGLAGNEQFFGPGTRLTVL.

V is TRBV4-1 and J is TRBJ2-1, with 9 bases that match TRBD2. From germline, CDR1 is MGHRA and CDR2 YSYEKL. This CDR3 contains 14 residues. Trimming took 8 bases from V and 2 from J; bases not matched to a gene: 4. This chain's CDR3 is CASSSSGAYNEQFF. In DNA form, the CDR3 reads TGCGCCAGCTCCTCTAGCGGGGCCTACAATGAGCAGTTCTTC.

The rearrangement links TRBV30 to TRBJ1-5, with TRBD1 as a possible D gene (6 bases). The V and J ends lost 0 bases and 7 bases respectively, with 13 bases between them. Germline V gene data show CDR1 as GTSNPN and CDR2 as SVGIG (reference sequence). The CDR3 spans 14 residues. CDR3 DNA: TGTGCCTGGAGTGTGGGAAACAGGGTCCAGCCCCAGCATTTT. It specifies CAWSVGNRVQPQHF.

The chain joins TRBV5-1 to TRBJ2-2, with 9 bases lining up with TRBD1. With 4 bases clipped from V and 7 bases from J, the junction kept 11 bases outside the gene matches. Germline V gene lookup returns CDR1 SGHRS and CDR2 YFSETQ. This CDR3 spans 16 amino acids. The CDR3 region is CASSPGDRDQVGELFF. The CDR3 DNA follows: TGCGCCAGCAGCCCCGGGGACAGGGATCAGGTCGGGGAGCTGTTTTTT.

The CDR3 DNA is TGTGCCAGCAGCTATGGGACTAGCGGGAGCCCCGGCAATGAGCAGTTCTTC. It translates to CASSYGTSGSPGNEQFF. V and J are TRBV7-8 and TRBJ2-1; TRBD2 matches 14 bases. There are 17 residues in the CDR3. Looked up from germline, CDR1 is SGHVS and CDR2 is FQNEAQ. With V trimmed by 4 bases and J by 6 bases, 8 bases remained unmatched. The variable domain in full, with the rest retrieved from reference TRBV7-8 and TRBJ2-1, is GAGVSQSPRYKVAKRGQDVALRCDPISGHVSLFWYQQALGQGPEFLTYFQNEAQLDKSGLPSDRFFAERPEGSVSTLKIQRTQQEDSAVYLCASSYGTSGSPGNEQFFGPGTRLTVL.

This clone has more than one count but fewer than ten. This chain joins TRBV27 and TRBJ1-6; D unclear. From germline, CDR1 is MNHEY and CDR2 SMNVEV (reference sequence). Trimming shortened V by 3 bases and J by 6 bases, and 21 bases separated the two germline ends. This CDR3 spans 18 amino acids. The CDR3 protein is CASSFEKRGSVGNSPLHF. CDR3 nucleotide sequence: TGTGCCAGCAGTTTCGAGAAACGAGGGAGTGTTGGTAATTCACCCCTCCACTTT.

The chain carries TRBV7-2 and TRBJ2-7; no clear D gene. Trimming took off 4 bases at V and 2 bases at J, with 6 bases between the two ends. The CDR3 has 12 residues. Germline V gene lookup returns CDR1 SGHTA and CDR2 FQGNSA. CDR3 bases: TGTGCCAGCAGCTATACACCCTACGAGCAGTACTTC. Encoded protein: CASSYTPYEQYF. Full variable domain (rest looked up from reference TRBV7-2 and TRBJ2-7): GAGVSQSPSNKVTEKGKDVELRCDPISGHTALYWYRQSLGQGLEFLIYFQGNSAPDKSGLPSDRFSAERTGGSVSTLTIQRTQQEDSAVYLCASSYTPYEQYFGPGTRLTVT.